Described below is a single TCR beta chain sequence and its context. This specimen belongs to a study of T cell responses to AZD1222 COVID-19 vaccine. Clones were read by immunoSEQ multiplex PCR, and TCRdb kept only the in-frame ones, dropping some. This table has under 200,000 clones, about 92% appearing once. Germline-derived CDR1 and CDR2 are SGDLS and YYNGEE. This CDR3 comprises 14 residues. V shed 2 bases and J shed 3 bases, with 10 bases lying between them. The chain combines TRBV9 with TRBJ2-3; D is uncertain. The TCR originated in an adult who received the AZD1222 COVID-19 vaccine. The source was peripheral blood, collected 28 days after the second AZD1222 dose. CDR3 region: CASSVRVGTDTQYF. In nucleotides, the CDR3 is TGTGCCAGCAGCGTTAGAGTGGGGACAGATACGCAGTATTTT.